This TCR beta chain was recovered during a study of blood T cell repertoires in COVID-19. The overall study: Sample material is recorded as cDNA or gDNA derived from T cells, B-cell-depleted T cells, or PBMCs.

The CDR3 is 17 residues long. This table comes from immunoSEQ multiplex PCR, and its TCRdb copy is limited to in-frame clones, with some not included. Of about 280,000 clones in the sample, 90% are singletons; the top ten hold roughly 1.6%. The source of this sequence is a woman under 30 with acute COVID-19. The chain recombines TRBV21-1 with TRBJ1-6; the D call of TRBD1 is as the table states it, not checked on the DNA. TRBV21-1 is termed a pseudogene. Sequencing was performed on PBMCs or T cells enriched from blood (not recorded which). As DNA, the CDR3 is TGTGCCAGCAGCAAAGGTCGACAGGGGGCTGATAATTCACCCCTCCACTTT. Translated: CASSKGRQGADNSPLHF.